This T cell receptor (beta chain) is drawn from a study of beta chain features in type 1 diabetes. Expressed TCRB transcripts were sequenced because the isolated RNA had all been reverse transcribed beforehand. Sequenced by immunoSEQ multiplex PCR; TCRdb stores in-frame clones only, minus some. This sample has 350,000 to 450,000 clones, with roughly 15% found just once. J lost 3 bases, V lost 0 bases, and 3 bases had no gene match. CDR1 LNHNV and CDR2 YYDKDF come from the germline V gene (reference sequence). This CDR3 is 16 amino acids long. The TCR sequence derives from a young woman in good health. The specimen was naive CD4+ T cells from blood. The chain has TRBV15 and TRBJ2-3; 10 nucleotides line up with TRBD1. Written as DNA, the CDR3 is TGTGCCACCAGCAGAGATGGGACAGGGGTTACAGATACGCAGTATTTT. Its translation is CATSRDGTGVTDTQYF.